The 9 T cell receptor beta chains reported below all come from one sample, sequenced in a study of response to subunit inactivated influenza vaccine. TCRdb processed the RT-PCR reads anew with MiXCR; each CDR3 protein has one entry. The repertoire consists of fewer than 700,000 distinct CDR3 sequences, with 10% to 15% occurring once and the leading ten covering about an eighth. Here the sequenced sample was PBMCs from blood, taken 45 days after vaccination. Source of these receptors: a man in his forties or fifties who received an inactivated influenza vaccine.

This sequence joins TRBV3-1 and TRBJ2-7; 7 bases match TRBD1. Trimming removed 4 bases from V and 4 bases from J; junction bases left unmatched: 4. Germline assignment: CDR1 LGHDT and CDR2 YNNKEL (reference sequence). The CDR3 runs to 13 residues. In DNA form, the CDR3 reads TGTGCCAGCAGCCTCCGGGACAGATACGAGCAGTACTTC. It yields the protein CASSLRDRYEQYF.

This clonotype was counted between two and nine times. The V call is TRBV7-8, the J call TRBJ2-1; unclear D gene. The CDR3 spans 13 residues. The V gene lost 7 bases and the J gene lost 4 bases, with 11 bases spanning the gap. Germline values: CDR1 SGHVS, CDR2 FQNEAQ. CDR3 loop: CASTAKGYNEQFF. For the CDR3, the DNA is TGTGCCAGCACCGCCAAAGGGTACAATGAGCAGTTCTTC.

This clonotype occurred a few times. J is TRBJ2-5 and V is TRBV4-3; D call uncertain. The V end was cut by 1 base, the J end by 6 bases, with 6 bases between. Germline assignment: CDR1 LGHNA and CDR2 YSLEER. CDR3 length: 12 residues. Here the CDR3 DNA reads TGCGCCAGCAGCCAAGCCGGGCAGACCCAGTACTTC. It specifies CASSQAGQTQYF.

This chain joins TRBV24-1 and TRBJ2-1; D is possibly TRBD2 (5 bases). Per the germline V gene, CDR1 is KGHDR and CDR2 is SFDVKD. This CDR3 is 16 amino acids long. V was cut by 9 bases and J by 6 bases, with 23 bases left in between. The CDR3 region has the DNA TGTGCCACCGCCGGTGGGCGAGCGGAAGGTCCCAATGAGCAGTTCTTC. This gives the protein CATAGGRAEGPNEQFF.

This clonotype was counted between two and nine times. V is TRBV4-3 and J is TRBJ1-5, with a tentative D call TRBD1 (5 bases). V was shortened by 0 bases and J by 9 bases, with 15 bases between the two germline ends. The germline V gene encodes CDR1 LGHNA and CDR2 YSLEER. This CDR3 has 15 residues. CDR3 DNA sequence: TGCGCCAGCAGCCAAGACTTGGGAACGGGGGTGCCCCAGCATTTT. This translates into CASSQDLGTGVPQHF.

This clonotype was recorded a few times. The V and J genes are TRBV29-1 and TRBJ2-4, with a possible D match to TRBD2 (5 bases). Between the trimmed V and J ends, which lost 4 bases and 6 bases, there was a span of 10 bases. From germline, CDR1 is SQVTM and CDR2 ANQGSEA. The CDR3 runs 12 residues. The CDR3 is CSVGHRGNIQYF. CDR3 DNA sequence: TGCAGCGTTGGACACCGGGGAAACATTCAGTACTTC.

The chain employs TRBV2 and TRBJ2-1; 11 bases match TRBD2. J was trimmed by 0 bases and V by 8 bases; bases with no gene match: 12. The CDR3 is 18 residues long. Germline CDR1 and CDR2: SNHLY and FYNNEI. In DNA, the CDR3 is TGTGCCAGCGAACTTACGGGACTAGCGGTTAGCTCCTACAATGAGCAGTTCTTC. Translated, it gives CASELTGLAVSSYNEQFF.

This clonotype has just a few counts. The rearrangement joins TRBV12-3 or TRBV12-4 to TRBJ1-2; no clear D. The CDR3 covers 13 residues. Between the trimmed V and J ends, which lost 4 bases and 1 base, there was a span of 7 bases. CDR3: CASSWSDNYGYTF. The CDR3 region has the DNA TGTGCCAGCAGTTGGTCGGATAACTATGGCTACACCTTC.

V gene TRBV6-5 combines with J gene TRBJ2-7; D might be TRBD1 (6 bases). Germline lookup yields CDR1 MNHEY and CDR2 SVGAGI. V shed 5 bases and J shed 11 bases, with 19 bases lying between them. The CDR3 contains 13 residues. The CDR3 region is CASSLQGPGMEYF. CDR3 nucleotides: TGTGCCAGCAGTCTACAGGGACCTGGCATGGAGTACTTC.